The source of this TCR beta chain is a study of cytomegalovirus exposure and HLA in healthy donors. On this clone: The antigen remains undetermined.

Findings and caveats of the study: Later analysis found that TCR beta chains associated with HLA were more clonally expanded than other, equally common chains. Indistinguishable V segments, including TRBV6-2 and TRBV6-3, were excluded. When analyzed later, a missense DCLRE1C variant was found to be linked to TCR beta V- and J-gene trimming.

The germline V gene encodes CDR1 LNHNV and CDR2 YYDKDF (reference sequence). V dropped 0 bases and J dropped 4 bases, with 9 bases sitting between them. The CDR3 sequence is 14 residues long. Primers: 60 Vbeta forward and 13 Jbeta reverse. This table comes from immunoSEQ multiplex PCR, and its TCRdb copy is limited to in-frame clones, with some not included. The sample shows fewer than 250,000 clones, around 80% of them seen only once. Input material: PBMCs. This receptor was obtained from a young man in good health and CMV-seronegative. This rearrangement joins TRBV15 to TRBJ1-2; D ambiguous. The chain's CDR3 is CATSRDSQTYGYTF. CDR3 coding DNA: TGTGCCACCAGCAGAGATAGCCAAACCTATGGCTACACCTTC.